This TCR beta chain was recorded in a study of Ad26.COV2.S vaccination and SARS-CoV-2 variants. This clone was counted a single time. The antigen is unknown. The same CDR3 is also encoded by other DNA sequences in this sample. CDR1 and CDR2 (germline): KGHSH, LQKENI. This CDR3 region has 15 residues. V was clipped by 5 bases and J by 1 base; unmatched bases: 1. Sequenced by immunoSEQ multiplex PCR; TCRdb stores in-frame clones only, minus some. The table includes under 150,000 clones, just over 85% detected once. Study outcomes and limitations: Marked by substantial breadth, spike-specific CD8+ and CD4+ T cell responses were reportedly seen after vaccination. Measurements of TCR breadth and depth may have given underestimates of the total T cell responses. Vaccinees displayed broader spike-specific TCR repertoires than placebo recipients.

This sequence was found in a human donor who had recovered from COVID-19. The source material was peripheral blood, sampled after recovery from COVID-19. The chain has TRBV18 and TRBJ2-5, with 13 bases lining up with TRBD2. This CDR3 is CASSGLAGVQETQYF. CDR3 DNA: TGTGCCAGCTCAGGACTAGCGGGGGTCCAAGAGACCCAGTACTTC.